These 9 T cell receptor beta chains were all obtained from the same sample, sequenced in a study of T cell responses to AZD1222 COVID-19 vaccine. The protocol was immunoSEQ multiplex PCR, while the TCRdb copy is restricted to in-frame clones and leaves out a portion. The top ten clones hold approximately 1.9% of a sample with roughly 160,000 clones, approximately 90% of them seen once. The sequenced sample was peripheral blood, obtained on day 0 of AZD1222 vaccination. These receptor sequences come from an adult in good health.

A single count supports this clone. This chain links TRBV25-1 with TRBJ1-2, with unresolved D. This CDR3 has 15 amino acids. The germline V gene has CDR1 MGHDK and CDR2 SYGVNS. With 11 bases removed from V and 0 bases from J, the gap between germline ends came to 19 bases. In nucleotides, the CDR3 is TGTGCCTATACCCAAGGACGGACCTCTAACTATGGCTACACCTTC. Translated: CAYTQGRTSNYGYTF.

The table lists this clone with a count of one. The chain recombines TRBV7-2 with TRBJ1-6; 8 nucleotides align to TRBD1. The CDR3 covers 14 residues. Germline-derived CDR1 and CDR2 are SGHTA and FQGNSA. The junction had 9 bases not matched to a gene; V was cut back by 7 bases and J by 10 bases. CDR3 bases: TGTGCCAGCATCGAACAGGGGGAGGGATCACCCCTCCACTTT. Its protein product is CASIEQGEGSPLHF.

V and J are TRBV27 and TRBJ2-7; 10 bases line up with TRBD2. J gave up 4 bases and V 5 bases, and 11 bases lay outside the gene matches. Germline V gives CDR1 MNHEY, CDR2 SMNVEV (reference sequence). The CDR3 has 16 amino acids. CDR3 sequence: CASSGSLAGAYYEQYF. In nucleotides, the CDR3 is TGTGCCAGCAGTGGATCGCTAGCGGGAGCTTATTACGAGCAGTACTTC.

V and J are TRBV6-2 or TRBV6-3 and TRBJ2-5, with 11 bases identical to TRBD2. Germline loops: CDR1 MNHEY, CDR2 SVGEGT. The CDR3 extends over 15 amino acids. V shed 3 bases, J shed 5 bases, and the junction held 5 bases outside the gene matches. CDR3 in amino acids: CASSYGSGGAETQYF. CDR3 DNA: TGTGCCAGCAGTTATGGTAGCGGGGGGGCCGAGACCCAGTACTTC.

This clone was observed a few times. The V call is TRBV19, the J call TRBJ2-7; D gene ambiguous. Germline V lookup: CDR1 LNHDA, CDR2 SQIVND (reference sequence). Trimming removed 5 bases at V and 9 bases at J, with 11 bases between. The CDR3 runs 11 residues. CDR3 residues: CASSGSMGQYF. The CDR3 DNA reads TGTGCCAGTAGTGGCAGCATGGGGCAGTACTTC.

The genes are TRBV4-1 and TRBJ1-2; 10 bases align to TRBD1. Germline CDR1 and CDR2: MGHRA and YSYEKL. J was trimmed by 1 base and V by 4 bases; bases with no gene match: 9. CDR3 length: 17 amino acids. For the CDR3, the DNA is TGCGCCAGCAGCCCGGGACAGGGGACGATTTTTAACTATGGCTACACCTTC. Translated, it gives CASSPGQGTIFNYGYTF.

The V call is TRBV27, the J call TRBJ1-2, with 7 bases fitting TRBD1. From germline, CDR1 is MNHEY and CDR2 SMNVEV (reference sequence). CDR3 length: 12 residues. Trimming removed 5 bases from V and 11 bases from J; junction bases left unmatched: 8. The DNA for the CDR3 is TGTGCCAGCAGTAAGACAGGGTCCGGATACACCTTC. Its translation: CASSKTGSGYTF.

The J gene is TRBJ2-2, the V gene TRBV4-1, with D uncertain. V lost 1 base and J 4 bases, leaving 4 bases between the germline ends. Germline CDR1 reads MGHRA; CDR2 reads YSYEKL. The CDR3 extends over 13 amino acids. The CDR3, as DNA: TGCGCCAGCAGCCAAGGGCCCACCGGGGAGCTGTTTTTT. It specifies CASSQGPTGELFF.

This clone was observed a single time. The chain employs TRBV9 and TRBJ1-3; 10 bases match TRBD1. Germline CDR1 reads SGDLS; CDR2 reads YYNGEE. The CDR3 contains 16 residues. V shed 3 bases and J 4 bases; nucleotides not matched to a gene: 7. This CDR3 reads CASSAVDRGLGNTIYF. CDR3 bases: TGTGCCAGCAGCGCAGTAGACAGGGGGCTGGGAAACACCATATATTTT.